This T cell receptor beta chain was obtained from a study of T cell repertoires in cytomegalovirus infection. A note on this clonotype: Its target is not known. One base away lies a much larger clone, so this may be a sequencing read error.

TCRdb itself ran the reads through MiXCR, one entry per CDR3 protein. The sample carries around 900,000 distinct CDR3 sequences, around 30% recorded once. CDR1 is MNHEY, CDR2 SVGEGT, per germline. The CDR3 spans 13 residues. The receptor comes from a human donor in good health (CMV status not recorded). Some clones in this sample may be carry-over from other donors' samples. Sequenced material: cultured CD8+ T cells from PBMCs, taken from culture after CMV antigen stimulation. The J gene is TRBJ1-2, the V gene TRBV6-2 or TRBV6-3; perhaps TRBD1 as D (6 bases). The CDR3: CASRRQDRDGYIF. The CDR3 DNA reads TGTGCCAGCAGAAGACAGGATCGGGATGGCTACATCTTC.